These 28 T cell receptor beta chains were sequenced from one sample in a study of post-analysis software for immune sequencing data. These TCRs' antigens remain unknown. Built from TCR beta cDNA, the libraries had unique molecular identifiers in them. MiXCR was run by TCRdb on the PCR reads, yielding one entry per CDR3 protein. Of some 800,000 distinct CDR3 sequences in the sample, about 45% were seen once. General study results and limits: Several TRBV segments (TRBV5-6, TRBV5-1 and TRBV20-1 among them) occurred more frequently in patients than in controls.

The sequencing input was blood. The receptors derive from a girl aged 10-17 years with multiple sclerosis.

The chain joins TRBV24-1 to TRBJ2-1; TRBD1 matches at 9 bases. The V gene's germline CDR1 is KGHDR and CDR2 SFDVKD. The CDR3 loop spans 16 amino acids. With V trimmed by 2 bases and J by 8 bases, 9 bases remained unmatched. This chain's CDR3 is CATSDSRQGEGDEQFF. As DNA, the CDR3 is TGTGCCACCAGTGATTCACGACAGGGGGAAGGCGATGAGCAGTTCTTC.

This clonotype turned up a few times. CDR3 amino acids: CASGRVNIVYEQYF. DNA of the CDR3: TGTGCCAGCGGGCGCGTAAATATTGTCTACGAGCAGTACTTC. The chain recombines TRBV6-1 with TRBJ2-7; D uncertain. The CDR3 runs to 14 residues. Germline CDR1 MNHNS, CDR2 SASEGT. V was trimmed by 8 bases and J by 3 bases, leaving 17 bases between them.

This clonotype was observed a handful of times. The rearrangement uses TRBV5-1 and TRBJ2-5; 8 bases map to TRBD2. Gene TRBJ2-7 matches the end of the DNA better, so the J call may be wrong. The CDR3 consists of 14 residues. Germline CDR1 and CDR2: SGHRS and YFSETQ. The CDR3 loop is CASSIKSGSHEQYF. CDR3 coding DNA: TGCGCCAGCAGCATAAAGAGCGGGAGCCACGAGCAGTACTTC.

The rearrangement joins TRBV10-3 to TRBJ2-7, with 9 nucleotides matching TRBD2. Per the germline V gene, CDR1 is ENHRY and CDR2 is SYGVKD. This CDR3 spans 17 amino acids. With V trimmed by 2 bases and J by 1 base, 9 bases remained unmatched. The CDR3 loop reads CAISEVAGREGSYEQYF. Here the CDR3 DNA reads TGTGCCATCAGTGAGGTAGCGGGGCGGGAGGGTTCCTACGAGCAGTACTTC.

The rearrangement uses TRBV30 and TRBJ2-7, with a tentative D call TRBD2 (5 bases). CDR1 is GTSNPN, CDR2 SVGIG, per germline (reference sequence). This CDR3 has 15 residues. The ends were cut back, 0 bases at V and 2 bases at J, with 14 bases in the middle. In DNA, the CDR3 is TGTGCCTGGAGTGTAGGTGGGAGTTGGACCTACGAGCAGTACTTC. Translated: CAWSVGGSWTYEQYF.

This clonotype was seen more than once but under ten times. The rearrangement links TRBV9 to TRBJ1-2; D is ambiguous. CDR1 SGDLS and CDR2 YYNGEE come from the germline V gene. V was cut by 3 bases and J by 7 bases, with 10 bases left in between. The CDR3 is 12 amino acids. This CDR3 is CASSGDHGGYTF. CDR3 DNA: TGTGCCAGCAGCGGAGACCACGGTGGCTACACCTTC.

This clonotype has a handful of counts. V gene TRBV10-3 combines with J gene TRBJ1-5; no firm D call. CDR1 is ENHRY, CDR2 SYGVKD, per germline. CDR3 size: 13 residues. The V end lost 10 bases, the J end lost 4 bases, and 14 bases lay between the germline ends. CDR3 region: CATKMTENQPQHF. The CDR3 nucleotides read TGTGCCACTAAAATGACCGAGAATCAGCCCCAGCATTTT.

Only a few counts were recorded for this clonotype. This rearrangement joins TRBV14 to TRBJ2-5; D is possibly TRBD1 (5 bases). Germline CDR1 is SGHDN and CDR2 is FVKESK. This CDR3 has 15 residues. Trimming shortened V by 5 bases and J by 2 bases, and 15 bases separated the two germline ends. The chain's CDR3 is CASSNSTDYQETQYF. The CDR3 bases are TGTGCCAGCAGCAACTCGACAGATTATCAAGAGACCCAGTACTTC. Supplemented by reference TRBV14 and TRBJ2-5, the full variable domain reads EAGVTQFPSHSVIEKGQTVTLRCDPISGHDNLYWYRRVMGKEIKFLLHFVKESKQDESGMPNNRFLAERTGGTYSTLKVQPAELEDSGVYFCASSNSTDYQETQYFGPGTRLLVL.

The rearrangement links TRBV29-1 to TRBJ1-5, with a weak D call TRBD1 (6 bases). This CDR3 comprises 16 residues. Trimming stripped 3 bases from V and 0 bases from J, with 15 bases between. CDR1 and CDR2 from the germline V gene are SQVTM and ANQGSEA. In DNA form, the CDR3 reads TGCAGCGTTGATCCCAAGAGGGGGTATAGCAATCAGCCCCAGCATTTT. Residues: CSVDPKRGYSNQPQHF.

The chain employs TRBV10-3 and TRBJ2-1; D possibly uses TRBD1 or TRBD2 (5 bases each). V lost 3 bases and J 7 bases, leaving 7 bases between the germline ends. CDR1 is ENHRY, CDR2 SYGVKD, per germline. This CDR3 region has 12 residues. The DNA for the CDR3 is TGTGCCATCAGTGACGGGACGAATGAGCAGTTCTTC. Protein sequence: CAISDGTNEQFF.

The CDR3 spells CASSLYITGGSEQFF. CDR3 coding DNA: TGTGCCAGCAGTTTATACATTACAGGGGGCAGTGAGCAGTTCTTC. The chain joins TRBV28 to TRBJ2-1; TRBD1 matches at 9 bases. This CDR3 has 15 residues. After removal of 1 base from V and 9 bases from J, the junction contained 7 bases not matched to a gene. In germline, CDR1 is MDHEN, CDR2 SYDVKM.

The sample holds a few counts of this clonotype. This chain connects TRBV7-8 to TRBJ2-7; 8 nucleotides match TRBD1. Near its end, the DNA agrees better with TRBJ2-5, so the J call may be wrong. The CDR3 consists of 15 residues. Per the germline V gene, CDR1 is SGHVS and CDR2 is FQNEAQ. This CDR3 is CASSLEAGGMETQYF. DNA of the CDR3: TGTGCCAGCAGCTTAGAGGCAGGGGGCATGGAGACCCAGTACTTC.

The rearrangement links TRBV12-3 or TRBV12-4 to TRBJ2-5, with 8 bases fitting TRBD2. Near its end, the DNA agrees better with TRBJ2-7, so the J call may be wrong. The CDR3 extends over 19 amino acids. The CDR3 DNA is TGTGCCAGCAGCGGCGCGGTCGTGGAGCGGGAGAGGTGGAGTCACGAGCAGTACTTC. It encodes CASSGAVVERERWSHEQYF.

The CDR3 region has the DNA TGTGCCAGCAGGCGGGACGGGGTGGGGACTGAAAAACTGTTTTTT. Protein: CASRRDGVGTEKLFF. The chain joins TRBV6-6 to TRBJ1-4; D may be TRBD1 (5 bases). CDR1 and CDR2 (germline): MNHNY, SVGAGI (reference sequence). V was trimmed by 6 bases and J by 7 bases, leaving 18 bases between them. The CDR3 is made up of 15 amino acids.

Here the CDR3 reads CASSLSTAPILASTDTQYF. In nucleotides, the CDR3 is TGTGCCAGCAGCTTAAGCACAGCCCCAATACTAGCGAGCACAGATACGCAGTATTTT. The chain has TRBV7-9 and TRBJ2-3; 7 bases map to TRBD2. This CDR3 has 19 residues. J lost 0 bases, V lost 2 bases, and 14 bases had no gene match. CDR1 and CDR2 (germline): SEHNR, FQNEAQ (reference sequence).

Written as DNA, the CDR3 is TGCAGTGCTAGAGAAGGAGGCGAGGACACCATATATTTT. Amino acids: CSAREGGEDTIYF. The genes are TRBV20-1 and TRBJ1-3; D is uncertain. The CDR3 length is 13 residues. Germline lookup yields CDR1 DFQATT and CDR2 SNEGSKA (reference sequence). V lost 0 bases, J lost 8 bases, and 11 bases lay in between.

In regard to this clonotype: This sequence may be a read error, since a much larger clone differs from it by one base. The gene calls are TRBV25-1 and TRBJ2-5; D uncertain. Trimming removed 6 bases from V and 5 bases from J, with 7 bases in between. Germline CDR1 is MGHDK and CDR2 is SYGVNS. The CDR3 contains 11 residues. The CDR3 here is CASRYGETQYF. CDR3 nucleotide sequence: TGTGCCAGCAGGTACGGGGAGACCCAGTACTTC.

Note on this clonotype: This could be a read error, since a much larger clone is one nucleotide away. The rearrangement uses TRBV29-1 and TRBJ2-7; TRBD1 is a possible D gene (6 bases). This CDR3 spans 14 amino acids. Germline assignment: CDR1 SQVTM and CDR2 ANQGSEA. The CDR3 sequence: CGVSPGATGYEQYF. CDR3 nucleotides: TGCGGCGTATCCCCAGGGGCAACGGGTTACGAGCAGTACTTC.

V is TRBV10-3 and J is TRBJ2-1; 10 bases line up with TRBD2. Germline V gene data show CDR1 as ENHRY and CDR2 as SYGVKD. CDR3 length: 17 residues. Losses at the gene ends were 11 bases for V and 0 bases for J; bases not matched to a gene: 13. CDR3 sequence: CAVQTGTSGVSYNEQFF. Written as DNA, the CDR3 is TGTGCCGTCCAGACAGGAACTAGCGGGGTCTCCTACAATGAGCAGTTCTTC.

Note on this clonotype: At one of its ends the junction is not consistent with the germline gene, which may arise from a read error. This chain connects TRBV4-3 to TRBJ1-4; TRBD1 aligns across 7 bases. The CDR3 loop spans 16 amino acids. Germline V lookup: CDR1 LGHNA, CDR2 YSLEER. The CDR3 DNA reads as TGCGCCAACAGCCAGGGGGACAGAGCAACTAATGAAAAACTGTTTTTT. As protein: CANSQGDRATNEKLFF.

The chain carries TRBV29-1 and TRBJ2-3; 8 bases align to TRBD1. V shed 0 bases and J 3 bases; nucleotides not matched to a gene: 11. Germline CDR1 reads SQVTM; CDR2 reads ANQGSEA. The CDR3 totals 17 residues. CDR3 residues: CSVEDLGTGEGTDTQYF. The CDR3 DNA reads TGCAGCGTTGAAGATCTTGGGACAGGAGAGGGGACAGATACGCAGTATTTT.

Only a few counts were recorded for this clonotype. The chain has TRBV28 and TRBJ2-1; unclear D gene. This CDR3 is 13 amino acids long. In germline, CDR1 is MDHEN, CDR2 SYDVKM. The V and J ends lost 4 bases and 8 bases respectively, with 12 bases between them. CDR3 in DNA: TGTGCCAGCAGTTCCCCCTCACAATATGAGCAGTTCTTC. It is translated as CASSSPSQYEQFF.

V usage is TRBV7-9 and J usage is TRBJ2-7; D is perhaps TRBD1 or TRBD2 (5 bases each). Germline CDR1 is SEHNR and CDR2 is FQNEAQ (reference sequence). Trimming took off 7 bases at V and 4 bases at J, with 14 bases between the two ends. This CDR3 has 13 residues. CDR3 region: CASTQGWGYEQYF. Here the CDR3 DNA reads TGTGCCAGCACCCAAGGTTGGGGGTACGAGCAGTACTTC.

V gene TRBV7-2 combines with J gene TRBJ2-1; the D gene is possibly TRBD2 (5 bases). V lost 1 base and J 4 bases, leaving 8 bases between the germline ends. Germline V gene lookup returns CDR1 SGHTA and CDR2 FQGNSA. This CDR3 contains 14 residues. CDR3 region: CASSLGESYNEQFF. The CDR3 bases are TGTGCCAGCAGCTTAGGGGAGAGTTACAATGAGCAGTTCTTC.

V and J are TRBV20-1 and TRBJ2-7; 7 positions agree with TRBD2. Germline trimming cut 6 bases from V and 5 bases from J; bases unmatched to any gene: 10. The CDR3 is 13 amino acids. Germline CDR1 reads DFQATT; CDR2 reads SNEGSKA (reference sequence). The CDR3 sequence: CSAPWAGVNEQYF. The CDR3 DNA follows: TGCAGTGCCCCCTGGGCGGGAGTTAACGAGCAGTACTTC.

The chain carries TRBV5-1 and TRBJ2-7, with TRBD2 matching over 7 bases. The junction had 5 bases not matched to a gene; V was cut back by 1 base and J by 7 bases. This CDR3 is built from 13 residues. Germline V gene data show CDR1 as SGHRS and CDR2 as YFSETQ. CDR3 amino acids: CASSLNAGLEQYF. In DNA, the CDR3 is TGCGCCAGCAGCTTGAATGCGGGACTAGAGCAGTACTTC.

The chain combines TRBV4-2 with TRBJ2-3; 11 bases match TRBD2. The CDR3 length is 15 residues. Trimming took 3 bases from V and 5 from J; bases not matched to a gene: 4. Per the germline V gene, CDR1 is LGHNA and CDR2 is YNFKEQ. CDR3 in amino acids: CASSQSGLAGDTQYF. CDR3 in DNA: TGTGCCAGCAGCCAGTCCGGACTAGCGGGAGATACGCAGTATTTT.

The chain couples TRBV20-1 to TRBJ2-1; D remains unclear. V was clipped by 5 bases and J by 3 bases, with 17 bases between them. The CDR3 spans 15 residues. CDR1 DFQATT and CDR2 SNEGSKA come from the germline V gene (reference sequence). CDR3: CSAESGRLNYNEQFF. Written as DNA, the CDR3 is TGCAGTGCTGAGAGTGGACGGTTGAACTACAATGAGCAGTTCTTC.